This T cell receptor (beta chain) was sequenced for a study of blood T cells in healthy people across ages. For the study at large: About one barcoded beta molecule per two T cells was the capture yield of template switching.

Alongside a J-beta primer mix, a sample-barcoded 5' primer served in a second PCR lasting roughly 6 to 11 cycles. Unique molecular identifiers of 12 random nucleotides labeled each cDNA. Each CDR3 protein gets one entry after TCRdb re-called the 5' RACE reads with MiXCR. Of 500,000 to 550,000 distinct CDR3 sequences listed, 24% are singletons. Germline CDR1 reads MDHEN; CDR2 reads SYDVKM. This CDR3 has 17 amino acids. J gave up 3 bases and V 7 bases, and 15 bases lay outside the gene matches. The same specimen was also included in a second study, on T cells of mothers and their children. That study adds: All extracted RNA went into cDNA synthesis, about 1.6 ug per 15 ul.

The chain is built from TRBV28 and TRBJ2-7, with 10 bases aligning to TRBD1. Input material: blood. This TCR was recovered from a boy aged 5-17 years in good health. DNA of the CDR3: TGTGCCAGCACCCTCCCTGCCGGGACAGGGGTCGGCTACGAGCAGTACTTC. The encoded protein is CASTLPAGTGVGYEQYF.